The 27 T cell receptor beta chains below were found in one sample sequenced in a study of blood T cell repertoires in COVID-19. TCRdb's copy holds only in-frame clones and misses some; the assay was immunoSEQ multiplex PCR. Of over 400,000 clones in the sample, about 89% were seen once. The specimen sequenced was peripheral blood. The receptors derive from a woman between 45 and 60 years old with COVID-19, enrolled during active disease.

V and J are TRBV28 and TRBJ1-6; TRBD1 might be the D (5 bases). Trimming pared 4 bases from V and 8 bases from J, leaving 15 bases between. Germline V gives CDR1 MDHEN, CDR2 SYDVKM. This CDR3 contains 15 residues. CDR3 coding DNA: TGTGCCAGCAGTTCACAGGCCGGATTGGATTCACCCCTCCACTTT. This translates into CASSSQAGLDSPLHF.

The V and J genes are TRBV6-1 and TRBJ1-5; possibly TRBD1 for D (6 bases). Trimming took 4 bases from V and 11 from J, leaving 24 bases between them. This CDR3 has 16 residues. The germline CDR1 and CDR2 sequences are MNHNS and SASEGT. The CDR3 nucleotides are TGTGCCAGCAGTGTAAGTAGGACAGTCGGGGAGGGAGCCCAGCATTTT. This translates into CASSVSRTVGEGAQHF.

CDR3: CASSLGGGLTQYF. The DNA for the CDR3 is TGTGCCAGCAGCTTAGGGGGGGGCCTGACGCAGTATTTT. V gene TRBV11-3 combines with J gene TRBJ2-3, with D tentatively TRBD2 (7 bases). Germline V gene sequence: CDR1 SGHNT, CDR2 YENEEA. The CDR3 is 13 amino acids. V was clipped by 1 base and J by 9 bases, with 11 bases between them. Together with reference TRBV11-3 and TRBJ2-3, the CDR3 gives the full variable domain: EAGVVQSPRYKIIEKKQPVAFWCNPISGHNTLYWYLQNLGQGPELLIRYENEEAVDDSQLPKDRFSAERLKGVDSTLKIQPAELGDSAVYLCASSLGGGLTQYFGPGTRLTVL.

The chain carries TRBV19 and TRBJ1-1; 10 bases map to TRBD1. CDR1 is LNHDA and CDR2 is SQIVND in the germline V gene (reference sequence). The CDR3 length is 15 residues. V lost 8 bases and J lost 0; bases outside the gene matches: 6. The CDR3 DNA follows: TGTGCCAGTGACCGGACAGGGGGGATGAACACTGAAGCTTTCTTT. Translating it yields CASDRTGGMNTEAFF.

The J gene is TRBJ2-3, the V gene TRBV9; 7 bases agree with TRBD2. The CDR3 consists of 16 residues. V dropped 0 bases and J dropped 2; count of bases not matched to a gene: 6. Germline CDR1 and CDR2: SGDLS and YYNGEE. The CDR3 region is CASSVGPAGSTDTQYF. CDR3 in DNA: TGTGCCAGCAGCGTAGGTCCAGCGGGATCCACAGATACGCAGTATTTT.

On this clone: The sample carries other DNA sequences with the same CDR3. This chain links TRBV19 with TRBJ1-1, with 9 bases matching TRBD1. The CDR3 is 13 amino acids. V shed 4 bases, J shed 3 bases, and the junction held 0 bases outside the gene matches. The germline V gene has CDR1 LNHDA and CDR2 SQIVND (reference sequence). CDR3 DNA sequence: TGTGCCAGTAGTAGACAGGGGGACACTGAAGCTTTCTTT. It yields the protein CASSRQGDTEAFF.

The chain links TRBV20-1 to TRBJ2-2; D is uncertain. This CDR3 spans 11 amino acids. V lost 4 bases and J 7 bases, leaving 7 bases between the germline ends. Germline-derived CDR1 and CDR2 are DFQATT and SNEGSKA (reference sequence). The CDR3 DNA follows: TGCAGTGCTACTAGTGTCGGGGAGCTGTTTTTT. It encodes CSATSVGELFF.

This clone was observed once. The chain recombines TRBV27 with TRBJ1-2; D uncertain. The CDR3 consists of 14 residues. Per the germline V gene, CDR1 is MNHEY and CDR2 is SMNVEV (reference sequence). V was shortened by 3 bases and J by 7 bases, with 15 bases between the two germline ends. The CDR3 nucleotides are TGTGCCAGCAGTTTCACCCCGGGAGGAACTGGCTACACCTTC. It specifies CASSFTPGGTGYTF.

This chain connects TRBV9 to TRBJ2-3, with D possibly being TRBD2 (6 bases). The CDR3 loop spans 13 amino acids. From germline, CDR1 is SGDLS and CDR2 YYNGEE. The V gene lost 4 bases and the J gene lost 4 bases, with 10 bases spanning the gap. The CDR3 is CASSSRLADTQYF. The CDR3 bases are TGTGCCAGCAGCTCGAGACTAGCAGATACGCAGTATTTT.

The chain couples TRBV6-5 to TRBJ2-1, with 8 positions matching TRBD2. The germline V gene encodes CDR1 MNHEY and CDR2 SVGAGI. This CDR3 is 15 amino acids long. The junction had 11 bases not matched to a gene; V was cut back by 6 bases and J by 7 bases. CDR3 sequence: CASRDRGGLRNEQFF. DNA for the CDR3: TGTGCCAGCAGAGATCGGGGGGGCCTTAGGAATGAGCAGTTCTTC.

V is TRBV3-1 (or the pseudogene TRBV3-2) and J is TRBJ2-1, with TRBD2 as a possible D gene (6 bases). With 4 bases removed from V and 0 bases from J, the gap between germline ends came to 10 bases. The germline gives CDR1 LGHDT, CDR2 YNNKEL (reference sequence). The CDR3 has 15 residues. The CDR3 DNA sequence: TGTGCCAGCAGCCGAGGGCGGGGCTCCTACAATGAGCAGTTCTTC. Translation: CASSRGRGSYNEQFF.

The chain uses TRBV7-6 and TRBJ2-1; maybe TRBD2 (7 bases). The V end lost 3 bases, the J end lost 2 bases, and 14 bases lay between the germline ends. Germline V gene lookup returns CDR1 SGHVS and CDR2 FNYEAQ. This CDR3 is 16 amino acids long. The CDR3 protein is CASSLGRGGTYNEQFF. CDR3 DNA: TGTGCCAGCAGCTTGGGAAGGGGGGGGACCTACAATGAGCAGTTCTTC.

This CDR3 is CASSPWGANTGELFF. The CDR3 nucleotides read TGCGCCAGCAGCCCCTGGGGGGCGAACACCGGGGAGCTGTTTTTT. This chain links TRBV4-1 with TRBJ2-2; possibly TRBD2 for D (6 bases). With 4 bases removed from V and 0 bases from J, the gap between germline ends came to 9 bases. This CDR3 contains 15 residues. CDR1 is MGHRA and CDR2 is YSYEKL in the germline V gene.

This chain connects TRBV5-1 to TRBJ1-1; 8 bases fit TRBD1. The CDR3 is 13 residues long. V trimming: 6 bases; J trimming: 5 bases; junction bases outside the gene matches: 6. Germline V lookup: CDR1 SGHRS, CDR2 YFSETQ. Here the CDR3 DNA reads TGCGCCAGCAAACTACAGGGGGATACTGAAGCTTTCTTT. Amino acids: CASKLQGDTEAFF.

This chain joins TRBV19 and TRBJ1-1; 8 nucleotides line up with TRBD1. Germline V gives CDR1 LNHDA, CDR2 SQIVND (reference sequence). V was clipped by 2 bases and J by 0 bases; unmatched bases: 5. The length of the CDR3 is 16 residues. The CDR3 DNA is TGTGCCAGTAGTATACTCAGGGGGCTTATGAACACTGAAGCTTTCTTT. This gives the protein CASSILRGLMNTEAFF.

The chain couples TRBV6-1 to TRBJ2-7; the D gene is possibly TRBD2 (6 bases). Trimming took off 5 bases at V and 0 bases at J, with 14 bases between the two ends. Germline assignment: CDR1 MNHNS and CDR2 SASEGT. This CDR3 is built from 15 residues. The chain's CDR3 is CASSLRLGHSYEQYF. In DNA, the CDR3 is TGTGCCAGCAGTCTAAGACTAGGCCACTCCTACGAGCAGTACTTC.

The chain employs TRBV13 and TRBJ1-1, with D perhaps TRBD1 (6 bases). Between the trimmed V and J ends, which lost 5 bases and 12 bases, there was a span of 19 bases. The CDR3 loop spans 13 amino acids. CDR1 PRHDT and CDR2 FYEKMQ come from the germline V gene (reference sequence). In nucleotides, the CDR3 is TGTGCCAGCAGCCTGGGATCGACAGGTTGGTCTTTCTTT. This gives the protein CASSLGSTGWSFF.

The chain uses TRBV9 and TRBJ1-5; D is uncertain. V was trimmed by 0 bases and J by 6 bases, leaving 4 bases between them. Germline assignment: CDR1 SGDLS and CDR2 YYNGEE. CDR3 length: 12 residues. CDR3 residues: CASSVGLQPQHF. The DNA for the CDR3 is TGTGCCAGCAGCGTAGGACTTCAGCCCCAGCATTTT.

This chain connects TRBV10-1 to TRBJ1-1; 9 nucleotides line up with TRBD1. J lost 8 bases, V lost 6 bases, and 4 bases had no gene match. The CDR3 length is 12 residues. CDR1 WNHNN and CDR2 SYGVQD come from the germline V gene (reference sequence). CDR3 in amino acids: CASRNGQGEAFF. CDR3 nucleotide sequence: TGCGCCAGCAGGAATGGACAGGGGGAAGCTTTCTTT.

The gene calls are TRBV2 and TRBJ2-3, with 8 bases matching TRBD2. This CDR3 region has 15 residues. With 3 bases clipped from V and 4 bases from J, the junction kept 6 bases outside the gene matches. CDR1 SNHLY and CDR2 FYNNEI come from the germline V gene. As DNA, the CDR3 is TGTGCCAGCAGTGATGGAAGCGGGGGCGCAGATACGCAGTATTTT. Encoded protein: CASSDGSGGADTQYF.

This chain's CDR3 is CASTKTGQGGYTF. CDR3 DNA sequence: TGTGCCAGCACCAAGACGGGACAGGGAGGCTACACCTTC. This chain uses TRBV25-1 with TRBJ1-2; 9 bases fit TRBD1. The CDR3 has 13 amino acids. Per the germline V gene, CDR1 is MGHDK and CDR2 is SYGVNS. The ends lost 7 bases at V and 8 bases at J; junction bases unmatched: 8.

The rearrangement uses TRBV3-1 (or the pseudogene TRBV3-2) and TRBJ1-2, with D hard to call. CDR3 length equals 14 residues. Trimming shortened V by 0 bases and J by 8 bases, and 13 bases separated the two germline ends. Germline V gene lookup returns CDR1 LGHDT and CDR2 YNNKEL (reference sequence). In DNA form, the CDR3 reads TGTGCCAGCAGCCAAGAATCCCGCGCGGGCGGCTACACCTTC. Protein: CASSQESRAGGYTF.

The genes are TRBV6-1 and TRBJ1-2; no firm D call. This CDR3 contains 14 residues. V was shortened by 5 bases and J by 0 bases, with 10 bases between the two germline ends. Germline V gene lookup returns CDR1 MNHNS and CDR2 SASEGT. The CDR3 nucleotides are TGTGCCAGCAGTCATAGCAATACTAACTATGGCTACACCTTC. It yields the protein CASSHSNTNYGYTF.

The CDR3 loop reads CASSQEGAVTEAFF. CDR3 DNA: TGCGCCAGCAGCCAGGAGGGGGCGGTTACTGAAGCTTTCTTT. The J gene is TRBJ1-1, the V gene TRBV5-1; TRBD1 agrees at 7 bases. Germline values: CDR1 SGHRS, CDR2 YFSETQ. The CDR3 runs to 14 residues. V lost 4 bases and J lost 5; bases outside the gene matches: 8.

The chain couples TRBV28 to TRBJ2-2, with D possibly being TRBD2 (7 bases). Germline CDR1 is MDHEN and CDR2 is SYDVKM. The CDR3 has 16 amino acids. Trimming pared 7 bases from V and 3 bases from J, leaving 18 bases between. The CDR3 DNA reads as TGTGCCAGCAATCCCGGGGGGCTAGCGGACACCGGGGAGCTGTTTTTT. It yields the protein CASNPGGLADTGELFF.

This sequence joins TRBV24-1 and TRBJ2-5; tentatively, D is TRBD2 (5 bases). The germline gives CDR1 KGHDR, CDR2 SFDVKD. There are 14 residues in the CDR3. V was trimmed by 3 bases and J by 3 bases, leaving 10 bases between them. Here the CDR3 reads CATSDPGSKETQYF. CDR3 coding DNA: TGTGCCACCAGTGATCCGGGGAGTAAAGAGACCCAGTACTTC.

The chain employs TRBV7-7 and TRBJ2-1, with 8 bases that match TRBD2. This CDR3 has 17 residues. V lost 2 bases to trimming and J lost 0 bases; unmatched junction nucleotides: 6. The germline gives CDR1 SSHAT, CDR2 FNYEAQ (reference sequence). The CDR3 region is CASSLFSGVTSYNEQFF. The CDR3 coding sequence is TGTGCCAGCAGCTTATTTAGCGGGGTTACCTCCTACAATGAGCAGTTCTTC.